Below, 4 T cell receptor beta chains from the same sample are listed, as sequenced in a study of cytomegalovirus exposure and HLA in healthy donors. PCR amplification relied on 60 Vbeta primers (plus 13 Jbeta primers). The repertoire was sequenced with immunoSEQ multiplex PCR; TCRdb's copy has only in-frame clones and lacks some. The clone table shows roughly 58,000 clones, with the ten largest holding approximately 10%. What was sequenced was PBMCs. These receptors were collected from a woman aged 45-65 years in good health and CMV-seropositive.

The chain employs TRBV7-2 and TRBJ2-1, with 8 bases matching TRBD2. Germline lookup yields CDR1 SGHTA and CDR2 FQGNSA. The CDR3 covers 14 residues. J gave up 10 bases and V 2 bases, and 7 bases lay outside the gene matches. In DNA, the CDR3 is TGTGCCAGCAGCTTAAGGACTAGCTGGCCCGAGCAGTTCTTC. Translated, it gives CASSLRTSWPEQFF.

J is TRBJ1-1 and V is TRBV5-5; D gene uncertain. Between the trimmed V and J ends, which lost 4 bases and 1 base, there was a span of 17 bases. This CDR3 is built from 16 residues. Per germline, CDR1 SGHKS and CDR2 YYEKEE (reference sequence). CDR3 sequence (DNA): TGTGCCAGCAGCCCCTACGATGCGGGCGGGAACACTGAAGCTTTCTTT. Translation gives CASSPYDAGGNTEAFF. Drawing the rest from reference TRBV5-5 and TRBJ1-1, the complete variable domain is DAGVTQSPTHLIKTRGQQVTLRCSPISGHKSVSWYQQVLGQGPQFIFQYYEKEERGRGNFPDRFSARQFPNYSSELNVNALLLGDSALYLCASSPYDAGGNTEAFFGQGTRLTVV.

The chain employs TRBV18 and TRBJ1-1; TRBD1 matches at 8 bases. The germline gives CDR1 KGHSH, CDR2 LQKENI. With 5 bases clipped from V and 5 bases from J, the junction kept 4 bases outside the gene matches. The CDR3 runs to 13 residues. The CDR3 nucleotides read TGTGCCAGCTCATGGGACAGGCTTACTGAAGCTTTCTTT. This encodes CASSWDRLTEAFF.

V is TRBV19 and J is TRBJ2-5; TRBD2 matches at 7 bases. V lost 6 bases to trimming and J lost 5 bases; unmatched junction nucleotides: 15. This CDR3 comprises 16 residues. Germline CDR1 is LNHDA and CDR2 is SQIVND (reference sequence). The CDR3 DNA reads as TGTGCCAGTAGCAATAACAGGAGACTAGCCTCCGAGACCCAGTACTTC. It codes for CASSNNRRLASETQYF.